The clone carrying this T cell receptor (beta chain) was seen ten or more times. V lost 3 bases and J 2 bases, leaving 14 bases between the germline ends. The CDR3 is made up of 15 amino acids. Germline values: CDR1 ENHRY, CDR2 SYGVKD. These data come from a study of T-cell reconstitution after alpha-beta-depleted transplantation in children. Unique molecular identifiers were used in preparing the TCRbeta library. TCRdb fed the PCR reads into MiXCR, producing one record per CDR3 protein. The profile shows 640,000 or so distinct CDR3 sequences, about 15% of them singletons. Material: PBMCs from the stem cell graft donor, obtained from the stem cell graft. The origin of this receptor is a human donor who donated a stem cell graft to a child with acute myeloid leukemia. The V call is TRBV10-3, the J call TRBJ2-7; no reliable D call. The CDR3 region is CAISDSGTGPYEQYF. CDR3 sequence (DNA): TGTGCCATCAGTGACTCGGGTACGGGTCCCTACGAGCAGTACTTC.